The 2 T cell receptor beta chains below come from one sample, sequenced in a study of blood T cell repertoires in COVID-19 (dated by TCRdb to the early 2020s). To prepare the library, the immunoSEQ multiplex PCR assay was applied. In TCRdb, the immuneACCESS table is reduced to in-frame sequences with V and J assigned. These tables do not hold every clone; where another copy was compared, an unresolved V gene accounts for under half, and the others remain unexplained. This sample comprises hundreds of thousands of clones, more than 80% of them detected only once. Under 0.3% of the sample comes from the top ten. Sequencing was performed on peripheral blood. Receptors originate from a woman between 18 and 29 years old with acute or convalescent COVID-19.

The chain has TRBV23-1 and TRBJ1-4, with 10 bases lining up with TRBD1. TRBV23-1 is identified as an open reading frame with a role that is uncertain. CDR3 length: 16 amino acids. V trimming: 0 bases; J trimming: 8 bases; junction bases outside the gene matches: 6. Here the CDR3 reads CASSQSRRDRGEKLFF. The CDR3 region has the DNA TGCGCCAGCAGTCAATCTCGACGGGACAGGGGAGAAAAACTGTTTTTT.

The chain joins TRBV5-4 to TRBJ1-2; D is undetermined. This CDR3 has 13 amino acids. V lost 3 bases, J lost 10 bases, and 16 bases lay in between. The V gene's germline CDR1 is SGHNT and CDR2 YYREEE (reference sequence). The chain's CDR3 is CASSSRVAPTYTF. For the CDR3, the DNA is TGTGCCAGCAGCTCCCGGGTCGCTCCGACCTACACCTTC.